This entry lists 24 T cell receptor beta chains sequenced from one sample in a study of OX40 agonist ivuxolimab in advanced cancers. TCRdb's table, derived via immunoSEQ multiplex PCR, lists solely in-frame clones and lacks some. The sample includes about 90,000 clones, around 85% of them seen just once. The sequencing here drew on CD4+ or CD8+ T cells sorted from blood, taken in a trial of the OX40 agonist ivuxolimab. These receptors all stem from an adult with an advanced solid tumor such as melanoma, head and neck, liver or kidney cancer.

This chain uses TRBV9 with TRBJ2-1; a possible D gene is TRBD2 (5 bases). Trimming left V 0 bases short and J 9 bases short, with 10 bases between. CDR3 size: 13 residues. The germline V gene encodes CDR1 SGDLS and CDR2 YYNGEE. CDR3: CASSVVSRGEQFF. CDR3 nucleotides: TGTGCCAGCAGCGTAGTTTCCCGGGGTGAGCAGTTCTTC.

The chain is built from TRBV30 and TRBJ1-5, with D perhaps TRBD1 (5 bases). Germline V gene lookup returns CDR1 GTSNPN and CDR2 SVGIG (reference sequence). CDR3 length: 15 amino acids. V lost 0 bases to trimming and J lost 7 bases, with 16 bases between them. CDR3 sequence (DNA): TGTGCCTGGAGTGTTCTTGGGACTAATCCCCAGCCCCAGCATTTT. Translation: CAWSVLGTNPQPQHF.

This sequence joins TRBV10-2 and TRBJ2-3; possible D gene TRBD2, 5 bases. The length of the CDR3 is 11 residues. Trimming shortened V by 4 bases and J by 6 bases, and 5 bases separated the two germline ends. From germline, CDR1 is WSHSY and CDR2 SAAADI. In DNA form, the CDR3 reads TGCGCCAGCAGTGGGAGGGATACGCAGTATTTT. It specifies CASSGRDTQYF.

The chain carries TRBV5-4 and TRBJ2-7; the D is unclear. The length of the CDR3 is 13 residues. The V gene's germline CDR1 is SGHNT and CDR2 YYREEE (reference sequence). V dropped 0 bases and J dropped 2 bases, with 6 bases sitting between them. The CDR3 reads CASSLEIAYEQYF. The CDR3 DNA is TGTGCCAGCAGCTTGGAGATTGCCTACGAGCAGTACTTC.

A note on this clone: This may come from a read error, since a much larger clone is one base off. The CDR3 bases are TGTGCCAGCAGCTTAGCCAGGGCCACTGAAGCTTTCTTT. It codes for CASSLARATEAFF. The V and J genes are TRBV7-2 and TRBJ1-1; possibly TRBD1 for D (5 bases). This CDR3 is 13 amino acids long. In germline, CDR1 is SGHTA, CDR2 FQGNSA. Trimming shortened V by 0 bases and J by 4 bases, and 6 bases separated the two germline ends.

In this sample, this clone turned up a few times. The chain joins TRBV14 to TRBJ2-5, with 10 bases that match TRBD2. Germline CDR1 reads SGHDN; CDR2 reads FVKESK. The CDR3 sequence is 14 residues long. V trimming: 4 bases; J trimming: 7 bases; junction bases outside the gene matches: 6. The CDR3 loop reads CASSPSGSSGTQYF. The CDR3 nucleotides are TGTGCCAGCAGCCCTAGCGGGAGCTCAGGGACCCAGTACTTC.

The chain is built from TRBV7-9 and TRBJ1-5, with 9 nucleotides matching TRBD1. The length of the CDR3 is 13 residues. The junction had 2 bases not matched to a gene; V was cut back by 5 bases and J by 6 bases. The germline gives CDR1 SEHNR, CDR2 FQNEAQ (reference sequence). The CDR3 is CASSQQGAQPQHF. The CDR3 DNA reads as TGTGCCAGCAGCCAACAGGGGGCTCAGCCCCAGCATTTT.

J is TRBJ1-4 and V is TRBV10-3, with D possibly being TRBD1 (5 bases). Germline V lookup: CDR1 ENHRY, CDR2 SYGVKD. V was trimmed by 5 bases and J by 7 bases, leaving 17 bases between them. This CDR3 contains 15 residues. The CDR3: CAISRSGQGAEKLFF. As DNA, the CDR3 is TGTGCCATCAGTAGATCAGGGCAGGGTGCTGAAAAACTGTTTTTT.

The chain uses TRBV2 and TRBJ1-3; D remains unclear. With 3 bases removed from V and 0 bases from J, the gap between germline ends came to 12 bases. CDR1 SNHLY and CDR2 FYNNEI come from the germline V gene. This CDR3 is 16 amino acids long. CDR3 sequence (DNA): TGTGCCAGCAGTGAGAATCATGCGAGCTCTGGAAACACCATATATTTT. Encoded protein: CASSENHASSGNTIYF.

Written as DNA, the CDR3 is TGTGCCAGCAGCCCGGGGGGCGCGAACTATGGCTACACCTTC. It specifies CASSPGGANYGYTF. The V gene is TRBV7-2, the J gene TRBJ1-2; D is possibly TRBD1 (6 bases). CDR1 is SGHTA, CDR2 FQGNSA, per germline. V lost 5 bases to trimming and J lost 2 bases, with 12 bases between them. The CDR3 has 14 amino acids. The variable domain in full, with the rest retrieved from reference TRBV7-2 and TRBJ1-2, is GAGVSQSPSNKVTEKGKDVELRCDPISGHTALYWYRQSLGQGLEFLIYFQGNSAPDKSGLPSDRFSAERTGGSVSTLTIQRTQQEDSAVYLCASSPGGANYGYTFGSGTRLTVV.

The CDR3 region is CASSFGGSRSYNEQFF. The CDR3 DNA is TGTGCCAGCAGTTTTGGAGGGAGTCGGTCCTACAATGAGCAGTTCTTC. The rearrangement joins TRBV28 to TRBJ2-1; a weak D match, TRBD2 (6 bases). Trimming removed 3 bases from V and 1 base from J, with 13 bases in between. From germline, CDR1 is MDHEN and CDR2 SYDVKM. The CDR3 has 16 amino acids.

This clone was recorded a few times. This rearrangement joins TRBV5-1 to TRBJ2-4, with D maybe TRBD2 (7 bases). This CDR3 comprises 16 residues. V was clipped by 1 base and J by 7 bases, with 18 bases between them. Germline lookup yields CDR1 SGHRS and CDR2 YFSETQ. For the CDR3, the DNA is TGCGCCAGCAGCTTGTCGGGGGGCGGGTTTCGGAACATTCAGTACTTC. Amino acid sequence: CASSLSGGGFRNIQYF.

The chain employs TRBV28 and TRBJ2-5, with D perhaps matching TRBD1 or TRBD2 (5 bases each). The V end lost 3 bases, the J end lost 1 base, and 12 bases lay between the germline ends. This CDR3 spans 15 amino acids. Germline loops: CDR1 MDHEN, CDR2 SYDVKM. This CDR3 reads CASSFRGPTQETQYF. The CDR3 nucleotides read TGTGCCAGCAGTTTTAGGGGACCCACCCAAGAGACCCAGTACTTC.

This clone rates as medium-sized (0.01 to 0.1%). The J gene is TRBJ2-7, the V gene TRBV18; no clear D. The V gene's germline CDR1 is KGHSH and CDR2 LQKENI. CDR3 length equals 11 residues. V gave up 2 bases and J gave up 5 bases, with 4 bases separating them. The CDR3 DNA reads as TGTGCCAGCTCACCAAAGCACGAGCAGTACTTC. This translates into CASSPKHEQYF. Combining the CDR3 with reference TRBV18 and TRBJ2-7 gives the whole variable domain NAGVMQNPRHLVRRRGQEARLRCSPMKGHSHVYWYRQLPEEGLKFMVYLQKENIIDESGMPKERFSAEFPKEGPSILRIQQVVRGDSAAYFCASSPKHEQYFGPGTRLTVT.

This chain joins TRBV13 and TRBJ2-7, with D possibly being TRBD2 (7 bases). Trimming cost V 1 base and J 3 bases, with 16 bases left between them. Germline V lookup: CDR1 PRHDT, CDR2 FYEKMQ (reference sequence). This CDR3 has 16 amino acids. CDR3: CASSLEGGAMGYEQYF. The DNA of the CDR3 is TGTGCCAGCAGCTTAGAAGGGGGGGCTATGGGCTACGAGCAGTACTTC.

The genes are TRBV29-1 and TRBJ1-5; no clear D. The germline V and J ends were trimmed by 2 bases and 1 base, with 6 bases remaining between them. Germline CDR1 reads SQVTM; CDR2 reads ANQGSEA. The CDR3 consists of 13 residues. CDR3 amino acids: CSVELGSNQPQHF. Here the CDR3 DNA reads TGCAGCGTTGAACTGGGAAGCAATCAGCCCCAGCATTTT.

This chain links TRBV15 with TRBJ2-3; D possibly uses TRBD1 or TRBD2 (5 bases each). Between the trimmed V and J ends, which lost 5 bases and 3 bases, there was a span of 15 bases. The germline CDR1 and CDR2 sequences are LNHNV and YYDKDF (reference sequence). The CDR3 length is 15 residues. CDR3 region: CATSGQGTPTDTQYF. The CDR3 region has the DNA TGTGCCACCAGCGGACAAGGGACCCCGACAGATACGCAGTATTTT.

The chain couples TRBV19 to TRBJ2-7, with TRBD1 identical over 12 bases. The germline V gene encodes CDR1 LNHDA and CDR2 SQIVND (reference sequence). The CDR3 runs 13 residues. With V trimmed by 9 bases and J by 9 bases, 9 bases remained unmatched. The CDR3 protein is CASSGTGGAGQYF. CDR3 in DNA: TGTGCCAGCTCCGGGACAGGGGGCGCCGGGCAGTACTTC.

The rearrangement uses TRBV27 and TRBJ2-3, with 7 bases aligning to TRBD1. Unmatched junction bases numbered 3, after V lost 2 bases and J lost 4 bases. CDR3 length equals 14 residues. CDR1 and CDR2 from the germline V gene are MNHEY and SMNVEV (reference sequence). The CDR3, as DNA: TGTGCCAGCAGTTTACCAGGGGGTTCAGATACGCAGTATTTT. Translation: CASSLPGGSDTQYF.

The chain links TRBV28 to TRBJ2-3; D is uncertain. CDR3 size: 15 residues. V was shortened by 2 bases and J by 1 base, with 10 bases between the two germline ends. Per the germline V gene, CDR1 is MDHEN and CDR2 is SYDVKM. The CDR3 nucleotides read TGTGCCAGCAGTTTAATCGGATTGGGCACAGATACGCAGTATTTT. The encoded protein is CASSLIGLGTDTQYF.

This clone was recorded only once. The V call is TRBV5-1, the J call TRBJ2-7; tentatively, D is TRBD2 (6 bases). This CDR3 spans 14 amino acids. Germline CDR1 is SGHRS and CDR2 is YFSETQ. Trimming removed 1 base at V and 6 bases at J, with 14 bases between. CDR3 protein: CASSLFAGQLEQYF. CDR3 DNA sequence: TGCGCCAGCAGCTTGTTCGCGGGGCAGCTCGAGCAGTACTTC.

The chain has TRBV6-4 and TRBJ2-2; 8 positions match TRBD1. The CDR3 has 15 residues. Germline V gene data show CDR1 as MRHNA and CDR2 as SNTAGT. V dropped 2 bases and J dropped 6; count of bases not matched to a gene: 5. CDR3 protein: CASSDQPTGAGELFF. DNA of the CDR3: TGTGCCAGCAGTGACCAACCGACAGGGGCCGGGGAGCTGTTTTTT.

This chain connects TRBV4-3 to TRBJ1-1; the D gene is possibly TRBD1 (5 bases). The CDR3 covers 14 residues. V lost 0 bases and J 2 bases, leaving 7 bases between the germline ends. Germline V gene data show CDR1 as LGHNA and CDR2 as YSLEER. The CDR3: CASSQDWTNTEAFF. As DNA, the CDR3 is TGCGCCAGCAGCCAAGATTGGACAAACACTGAAGCTTTCTTT.

V and J are TRBV4-2 and TRBJ2-7, with D maybe TRBD2 (7 bases). CDR1 LGHNA and CDR2 YNFKEQ come from the germline V gene. The CDR3 covers 15 residues. V was pared by 0 bases and J by 6 bases, with 15 bases between. The CDR3 DNA reads TGTGCCAGCAGCCAAGATAGGCGGGGGCCCGGCGAGCAGTACTTC. This translates into CASSQDRRGPGEQYF.